The T cell receptor (beta chain) under discussion was sequenced for a study of cytomegalovirus exposure and HLA in healthy donors. PCR was performed using 60 Vbeta and 13 Jbeta primers. Sequenced by immunoSEQ multiplex PCR; TCRdb stores in-frame clones only, minus some. The sample has approximately 150,000 clones; 76% are singletons. Trimming removed 3 bases from V and 5 bases from J, with 10 bases in between. This CDR3 has 13 amino acids. CDR1 and CDR2 (germline): MGHDK, SYGVNS. This sequence joins TRBV25-1 and TRBJ2-5, with unresolved D. This sequence originates from a male donor in good health and CMV-seronegative. The sample comprised PBMCs. The CDR3 bases are TGTGCCAGCAGTGACCACAACCCGGAGACCCAGTACTTC. Amino acids: CASSDHNPETQYF.